Following are 15 T cell receptor beta chains from one sample sequenced in a study of T cells in Graves' hyperthyroidism and ophthalmopathy. There were TCR beta CDR3 regions amplified from RNA transcripts. In the first-round RT-PCR of the TCR CDR3, the HTBI primer set was used. Each CDR3 protein gets one entry after TCRdb re-called the multiplex PCR reads with MiXCR. The sample consists of over 500,000 distinct CDR3 sequences, 15% to 20% of them appearing once. Material for sequencing was blood. The receptors were sampled from a woman between 18 and 30 years old with Graves' ophthalmopathy.

This clonotype was counted ten times or more. J is TRBJ2-1 and V is TRBV30; no clear D gene. CDR1 GTSNPN and CDR2 SVGIG come from the germline V gene (reference sequence). The CDR3 is 14 amino acids. V shed 0 bases and J shed 10 bases, with 16 bases lying between them. CDR3 nucleotides: TGTGCCTGGAGTGTACGTGGTAGCCCCCGGGAGCAGTTCTTC. This gives the protein CAWSVRGSPREQFF.

J is TRBJ1-1 and V is TRBV3-1, with a tentative D call TRBD1 (5 bases). Germline V gene lookup returns CDR1 LGHDT and CDR2 YNNKEL (reference sequence). Trimming stripped 1 base from V and 4 bases from J, with 16 bases between. The CDR3 contains 16 residues. In DNA, the CDR3 is TGTGCCAGCAGCCAAGGAGTCTGGGAGGGGAGCACTGAAGCTTTCTTT. As protein: CASSQGVWEGSTEAFF.

Notes on this clonotype: This may arise from a read error, as a much more abundant clone is one base away. The rearrangement links TRBV20-1 to TRBJ2-1; 10 bases align to TRBD1. V trimming: 6 bases; J trimming: 10 bases; junction bases outside the gene matches: 12. The CDR3 loop spans 14 amino acids. Germline V gives CDR1 DFQATT, CDR2 SNEGSKA (reference sequence). CDR3 amino acids: CSANFRDRGDEQFF. CDR3 bases: TGCAGTGCCAATTTCCGGGACAGGGGCGACGAGCAGTTCTTC.

This clonotype has ten or more counts. The rearrangement uses TRBV7-2 and TRBJ2-2; possibly TRBD1 for D (6 bases). Germline V lookup: CDR1 SGHTA, CDR2 FQGNSA. This CDR3 region has 14 residues. The V end was cut by 6 bases, the J end by 0 bases, with 8 bases between. The CDR3 region has the DNA TGTGCCAGCAGACAGGGAGCGAACACCGGGGAGCTGTTTTTT. This codes for CASRQGANTGELFF. Supplemented by reference TRBV7-2 and TRBJ2-2, the full variable domain reads GAGVSQSPSNKVTEKGKDVELRCDPISGHTALYWYRQSLGQGLEFLIYFQGNSAPDKSGLPSDRFSAERTGGSVSTLTIQRTQQEDSAVYLCASRQGANTGELFFGEGSRLTVL.

As concerns this clonotype: Compared with germline, one end of the junction differs, possibly owing to a read error. The J gene is TRBJ1-6, the V gene TRBV3-1; 9 bases are a match to TRBD1. The germline V gene has CDR1 LGHDT and CDR2 YNNKEL (reference sequence). The CDR3 spans 16 residues. CDR3 sequence (DNA): TGTGCCAGCAGCCAAATGGGGACAGGGAGTAATTCACCCCTCCGCTTT. Translating gives CASSQMGTGSNSPLRF.

The CDR3 coding sequence is TGTGCCATCAGGGGACTAGCGGGGGCCCGCACAGATACGCAGTATTTT. Amino acid sequence: CAIRGLAGARTDTQYF. The chain has TRBV10-3 and TRBJ2-3; 14 nucleotides align to TRBD2. This CDR3 comprises 16 residues. The ends lost 6 bases at V and 1 base at J; junction bases unmatched: 3. Germline loops: CDR1 ENHRY, CDR2 SYGVKD.

This clonotype was seen ten or more times. The DNA of the CDR3 is TGTGCCAGCAGCTTAGAAGCGGGGGGCTACAATGAGCAGTTCTTC. Its protein product is CASSLEAGGYNEQFF. The rearrangement uses TRBV11-3 and TRBJ2-1; TRBD2 aligns across 9 bases. The V and J ends lost 0 bases and 3 bases, in that order; junction bases with no gene match: 0. The germline V gene encodes CDR1 SGHNT and CDR2 YENEEA. The CDR3 contains 15 residues. Supplemented by reference TRBV11-3 and TRBJ2-1, the full variable domain reads EAGVVQSPRYKIIEKKQPVAFWCNPISGHNTLYWYLQNLGQGPELLIRYENEEAVDDSQLPKDRFSAERLKGVDSTLKIQPAELGDSAVYLCASSLEAGGYNEQFFGPGTRLTVL.

This clonotype has only a few counts. Possible read error: a much larger clone is one base away. V is TRBV12-5 and J is TRBJ2-1, with D possibly TRBD1 on 5 matching bases. This CDR3 spans 15 amino acids. Germline loops: CDR1 LGHNT, CDR2 FRNRAP. CDR3 sequence (DNA): TGTGCTAGTGGTTCAAGCAGGGCGGTGTACAATGGGCAGTTCTTC. Translated, it gives CASGSSRAVYNGQFF. Filled out from reference TRBV12-5 and TRBJ2-1, the complete variable domain reads DARVTQTPRHKVTEMGQEVTMRCQPILGHNTVFWYRQTMMQGLELLAYFRNRAPLDDSGMPKDRFSAEMPDATLATLKIQPSEPRDSAVYFCASGSSRAVYNGQFFGPGTRLTVL.

This clonotype has at least ten counts. The chain recombines TRBV18 with TRBJ2-2; weak D call: TRBD1 (5 bases). The CDR3 extends over 15 amino acids. V shed 1 base and J shed 0 bases, with 6 bases lying between them. The V gene's germline CDR1 is KGHSH and CDR2 LQKENI. The CDR3 DNA reads as TGTGCCAGCTCACCACTGACAGCGAACACCGGGGAGCTGTTTTTT. Amino acid sequence: CASSPLTANTGELFF.

This clonotype was detected ten times or more. A read error may produce the germline difference seen at one junction end. This rearrangement joins TRBV3-1 to TRBJ2-1; 10 bases map to TRBD2. Germline CDR1 is LGHDT and CDR2 is YNNKEL (reference sequence). The CDR3 consists of 17 residues. This CDR3 is CASSQRSGRASDNEQFF. DNA of the CDR3: TGTGCCAGCAGCCAAAGGAGCGGGAGGGCCTCCGACAATGAGCAGTTCTTC.

The chain has TRBV30 and TRBJ1-1, with D unresolved. The V gene lost 2 bases and the J gene lost 10 bases, with 20 bases spanning the gap. Germline loops: CDR1 GTSNPN, CDR2 SVGIG (reference sequence). This CDR3 is built from 14 residues. CDR3 DNA: TGTGCCTGGAGTTTCATGGAGGGTTCAGCGGCAGCTTTCTTT. It encodes CAWSFMEGSAAAFF.

V and J are TRBV5-6 and TRBJ2-1; 11 bases line up with TRBD2. Germline-derived CDR1 and CDR2 are SGHDT and YYEEEE. J lost 12 bases, V lost 0 bases, and 5 bases had no gene match. The CDR3 has 14 residues. In DNA, the CDR3 is TGTGCCAGCAGCTTGGCAACTAGCGGGGGAGGGCAGTTCTTC. This translates into CASSLATSGGGQFF. Full variable domain (missing parts from reference TRBV5-6 and TRBJ2-1): DAGVTQSPTHLIKTRGQQVTLRCSPKSGHDTVSWYQQALGQGPQFIFQYYEEEERQRGNFPDRFSGHQFPNYSSELNVNALLLGDSALYLCASSLATSGGGQFFGPGTRLTVL.

This sequence joins TRBV5-1 and TRBJ2-7; 15 positions agree with TRBD2. The length of the CDR3 is 17 residues. Germline lookup yields CDR1 SGHRS and CDR2 YFSETQ. V dropped 4 bases and J dropped 0; count of bases not matched to a gene: 5. As DNA, the CDR3 is TGCGCCAGCAGCCCCGGGACTAGCGGGAGGAGCTCCTACGAGCAGTACTTC. It is translated as CASSPGTSGRSSYEQYF.

This clonotype was detected ten times or more. V gene TRBV12-3 or TRBV12-4 combines with J gene TRBJ2-1, with 9 nucleotides matching TRBD2. The V segment lost 7 bases and the J segment 3 bases; nucleotides outside the gene matches: 7. This CDR3 is 15 amino acids long. CDR3: CASTAAGGIYNEQFF. DNA of the CDR3: TGTGCCAGCACAGCAGCGGGGGGCATCTACAATGAGCAGTTCTTC.

This clonotype has more than one count but fewer than ten. This chain connects TRBV7-9 to TRBJ2-1, with TRBD2 matching over 11 bases. Germline-derived CDR1 and CDR2 are SEHNR and FQNEAQ (reference sequence). This CDR3 spans 19 amino acids. Unmatched junction bases numbered 14, after V lost 0 bases and J lost 7 bases. Here the CDR3 DNA reads TGTGCCAGCAGCTTAGCTAGGCTAGCGGGAGGATTTAGGTTAAATGAGCAGTTCTTC. Translation: CASSLARLAGGFRLNEQFF.